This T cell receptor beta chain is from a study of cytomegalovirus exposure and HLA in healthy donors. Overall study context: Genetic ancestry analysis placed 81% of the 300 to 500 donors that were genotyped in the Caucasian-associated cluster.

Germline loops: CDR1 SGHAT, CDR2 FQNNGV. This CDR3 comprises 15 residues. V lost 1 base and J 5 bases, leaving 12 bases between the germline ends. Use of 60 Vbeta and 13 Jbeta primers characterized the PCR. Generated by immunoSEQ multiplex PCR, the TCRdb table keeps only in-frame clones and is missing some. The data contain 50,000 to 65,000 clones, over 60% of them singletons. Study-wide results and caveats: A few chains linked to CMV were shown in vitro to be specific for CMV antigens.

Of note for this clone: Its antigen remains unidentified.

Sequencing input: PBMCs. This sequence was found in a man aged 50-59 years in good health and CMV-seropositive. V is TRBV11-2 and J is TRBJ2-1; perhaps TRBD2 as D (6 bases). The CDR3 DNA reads TGTGCCAGCAGCTTAGGACTAGTAGACGACAATGAGCAGTTCTTC. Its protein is CASSLGLVDDNEQFF.